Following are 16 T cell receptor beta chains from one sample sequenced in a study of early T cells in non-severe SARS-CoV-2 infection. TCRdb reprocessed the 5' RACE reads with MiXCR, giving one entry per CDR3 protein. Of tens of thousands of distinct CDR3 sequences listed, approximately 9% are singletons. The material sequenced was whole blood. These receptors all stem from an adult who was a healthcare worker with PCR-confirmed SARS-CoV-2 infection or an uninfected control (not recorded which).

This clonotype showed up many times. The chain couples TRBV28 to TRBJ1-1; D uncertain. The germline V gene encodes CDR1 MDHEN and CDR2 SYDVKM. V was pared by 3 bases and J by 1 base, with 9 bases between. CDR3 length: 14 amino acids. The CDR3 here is CASSFYLGNTEAFF. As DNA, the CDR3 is TGTGCCAGCAGTTTCTACTTGGGGAACACTGAAGCTTTCTTT. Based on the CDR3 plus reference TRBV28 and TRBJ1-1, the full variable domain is DVKVTQSSRYLVKRTGEKVFLECVQDMDHENMFWYRQDPGLGLRLIYFSYDVKMKEKGDIPEGYSVSREKKERFSLILESASTNQTSMYLCASSFYLGNTEAFFGQGTRLTVV.

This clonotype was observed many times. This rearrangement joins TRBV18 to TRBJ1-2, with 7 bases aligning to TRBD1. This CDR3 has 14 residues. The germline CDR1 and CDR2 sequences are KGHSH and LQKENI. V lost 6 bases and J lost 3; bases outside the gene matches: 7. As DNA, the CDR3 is TGTGCCAGCTCCCCTATCGGACAGGACTATGGCTACACCTTC. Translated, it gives CASSPIGQDYGYTF.

The CDR3 loop is CASSLGFEQFF. CDR3 DNA sequence: TGTGCCAGCAGCTTAGGTTTTGAGCAGTTCTTC. The chain links TRBV5-6 to TRBJ2-1; D unclear. With 2 bases removed from V and 9 bases from J, the gap between germline ends came to 6 bases. CDR3 length: 11 residues. Germline V gives CDR1 SGHDT, CDR2 YYEEEE.

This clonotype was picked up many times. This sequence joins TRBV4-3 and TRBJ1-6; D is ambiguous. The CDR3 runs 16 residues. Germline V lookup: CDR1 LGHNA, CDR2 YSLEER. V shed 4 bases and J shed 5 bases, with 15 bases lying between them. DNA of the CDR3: TGCGCCAGCAGCCTGGAACTCAGCGGAAATAATTCACCCCTCCACTTT. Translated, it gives CASSLELSGNNSPLHF.

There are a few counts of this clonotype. The chain's CDR3 is CASSPRLQGQDAGELFF. CDR3 bases: TGTGCCAGCTCACCACGGCTGCAGGGGCAGGACGCCGGGGAGCTGTTTTTT. The chain recombines TRBV18 with TRBJ2-2, with D tentatively TRBD1 (6 bases). Germline-derived CDR1 and CDR2 are KGHSH and LQKENI. This CDR3 spans 17 amino acids. Trimming stripped 1 base from V and 6 bases from J, with 18 bases between.

CDR3 protein: CASKTSGRHGDEQYF. The CDR3 DNA sequence: TGTGCCAGCAAGACTAGCGGGAGGCACGGCGACGAGCAGTACTTC. The chain carries TRBV27 and TRBJ2-7; 13 bases are shared with TRBD2. Germline V gives CDR1 MNHEY, CDR2 SMNVEV (reference sequence). The CDR3 runs 15 residues. The V gene end was trimmed by 7 bases and the J gene end by 5 bases; junction bases not matched to a gene: 8.

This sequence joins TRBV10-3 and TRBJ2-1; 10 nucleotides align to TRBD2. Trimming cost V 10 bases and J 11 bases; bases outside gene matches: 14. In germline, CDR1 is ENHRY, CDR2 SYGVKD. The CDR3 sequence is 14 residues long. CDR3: CATHFGLAGAKQFF. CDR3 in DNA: TGTGCCACCCACTTTGGGCTAGCGGGAGCTAAGCAGTTCTTC.

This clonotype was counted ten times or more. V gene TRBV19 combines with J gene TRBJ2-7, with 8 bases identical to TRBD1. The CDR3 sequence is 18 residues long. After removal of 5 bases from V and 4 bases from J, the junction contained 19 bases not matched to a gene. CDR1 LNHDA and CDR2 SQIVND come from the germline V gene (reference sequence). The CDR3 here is CASSHSGQVGTSEYEQYF. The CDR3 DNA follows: TGTGCCAGTAGTCATTCGGGACAGGTTGGTACCAGCGAGTACGAGCAGTACTTC.

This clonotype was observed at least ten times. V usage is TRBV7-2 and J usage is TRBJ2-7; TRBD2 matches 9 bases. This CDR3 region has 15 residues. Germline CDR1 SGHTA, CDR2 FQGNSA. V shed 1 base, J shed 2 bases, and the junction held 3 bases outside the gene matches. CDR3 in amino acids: CASSLELAGPYEQYF. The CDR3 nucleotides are TGTGCCAGCAGCTTAGAGCTAGCGGGGCCCTACGAGCAGTACTTC. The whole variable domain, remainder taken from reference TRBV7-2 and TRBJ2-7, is GAGVSQSPSNKVTEKGKDVELRCDPISGHTALYWYRQSLGQGLEFLIYFQGNSAPDKSGLPSDRFSAERTGGSVSTLTIQRTQQEDSAVYLCASSLELAGPYEQYFGPGTRLTVT.

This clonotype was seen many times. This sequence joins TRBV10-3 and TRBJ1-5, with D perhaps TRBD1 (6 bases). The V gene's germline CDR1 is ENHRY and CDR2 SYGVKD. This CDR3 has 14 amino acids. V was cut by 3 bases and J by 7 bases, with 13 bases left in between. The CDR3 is CAISDTGLGQPQHF. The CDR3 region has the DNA TGTGCCATCAGTGATACAGGGTTGGGACAGCCCCAGCATTTT.

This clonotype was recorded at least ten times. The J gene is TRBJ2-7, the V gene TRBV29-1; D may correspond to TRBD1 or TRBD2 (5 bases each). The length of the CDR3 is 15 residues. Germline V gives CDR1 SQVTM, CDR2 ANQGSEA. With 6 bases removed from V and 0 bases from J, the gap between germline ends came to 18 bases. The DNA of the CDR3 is TGCAGCGTACAGAAGGGACGGACCTCCTCCTACGAGCAGTACTTC. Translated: CSVQKGRTSSYEQYF.

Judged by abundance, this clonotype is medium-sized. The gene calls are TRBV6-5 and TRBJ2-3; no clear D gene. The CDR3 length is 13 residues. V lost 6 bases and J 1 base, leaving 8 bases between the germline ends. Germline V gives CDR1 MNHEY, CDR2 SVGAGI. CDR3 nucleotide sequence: TGTGCCAGCAGGTTGACGGGCACAGATACGCAGTATTTT. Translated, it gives CASRLTGTDTQYF.

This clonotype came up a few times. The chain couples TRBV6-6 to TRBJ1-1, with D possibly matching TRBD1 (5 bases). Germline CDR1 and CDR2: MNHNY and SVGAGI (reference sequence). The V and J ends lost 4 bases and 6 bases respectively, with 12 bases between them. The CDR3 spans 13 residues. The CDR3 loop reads CASSFKGVSEAFF. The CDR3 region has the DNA TGTGCCAGCAGTTTCAAAGGGGTCTCTGAAGCTTTCTTT.

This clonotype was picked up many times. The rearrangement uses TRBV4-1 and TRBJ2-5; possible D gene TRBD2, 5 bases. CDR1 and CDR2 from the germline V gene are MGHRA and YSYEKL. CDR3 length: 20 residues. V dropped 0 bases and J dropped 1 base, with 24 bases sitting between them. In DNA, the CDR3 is TGCGCCAGCAGCCAAGATAGCCGGGATATGTCCCAGCACTCCCAAGAGACCCAGTACTTC. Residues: CASSQDSRDMSQHSQETQYF.

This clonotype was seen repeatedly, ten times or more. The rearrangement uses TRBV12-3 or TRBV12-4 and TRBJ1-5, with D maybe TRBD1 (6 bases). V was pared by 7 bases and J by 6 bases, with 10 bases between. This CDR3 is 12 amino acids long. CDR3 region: CASTRGGQPQHF. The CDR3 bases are TGTGCCAGCACCCGAGGGGGTCAGCCCCAGCATTTT.

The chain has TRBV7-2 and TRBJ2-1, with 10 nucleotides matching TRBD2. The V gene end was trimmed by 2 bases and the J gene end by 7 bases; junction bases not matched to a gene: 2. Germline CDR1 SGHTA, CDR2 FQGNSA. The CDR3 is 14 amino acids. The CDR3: CASSLQRGGNEQFF. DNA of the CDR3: TGTGCCAGCAGCTTACAGCGGGGGGGGAATGAGCAGTTCTTC.